Below, 19 T cell receptor beta chains from the same sample are listed, as sequenced in a study of spatial heterogeneity in lung cancer. Time point here: sample taken at primary tumor resection. Whole RNA from tumor, nontumor lung or frozen PBMC was sequenced unsorted. One entry per CDR3 protein, called by TCRdb with MiXCR from the 5' RACE reads. The table has more than 10,000 distinct CDR3 sequences, 5% to 6% seen once. This sample comprised lung tumor tissue, obtained at surgery. The source is a human donor with early-stage non-small cell lung cancer.

This clonotype was observed at least ten times. This beta chain represents an off-target read in a library built for alpha chains; its size is of limited meaning. The rearrangement links TRBV7-3 to TRBJ2-7; a weak D match, TRBD1 (6 bases). V lost 3 bases, J lost 4 bases, and 10 bases lay in between. The CDR3 has 13 amino acids. Germline V gives CDR1 SGHTA, CDR2 FQGTGA. The CDR3 nucleotides read TGTGCCAGCAGCTTGGGCAGGGGATACGAGCAGTACTTC. This codes for CASSLGRGYEQYF.

As to this clonotype: This beta chain slipped into a library made for alpha chains as a stray read, so its size is not meaningful. The V call is TRBV18, the J call TRBJ2-1; D is uncertain. The germline gives CDR1 KGHSH, CDR2 LQKENI. Trimming took 3 bases from V and 0 from J, leaving 12 bases between them. The CDR3 has 16 amino acids. In DNA form, the CDR3 reads TGTGCCAGCTCACCGGTGGACCACAGCTCCTACAATGAGCAGTTCTTC. This codes for CASSPVDHSSYNEQFF.

This clonotype was counted many times. Found in a library prepared for alpha chains, this beta chain is an off-target read, and its abundance has little meaning. The chain is built from TRBV7-2 and TRBJ2-7, with D uncertain. The CDR3 spans 12 residues. Between the trimmed V and J ends, which lost 4 bases and 3 bases, there was a span of 7 bases. Looked up from germline, CDR1 is SGHTA and CDR2 is FQGNSA. CDR3 protein: CASSSRLYEQYF. The CDR3 DNA follows: TGTGCCAGCAGCTCCCGACTCTACGAGCAGTACTTC. The full variable domain, its missing parts supplied by reference TRBV7-2 and TRBJ2-7, is GAGVSQSPSNKVTEKGKDVELRCDPISGHTALYWYRQSLGQGLEFLIYFQGNSAPDKSGLPSDRFSAERTGGSVSTLTIQRTQQEDSAVYLCASSSRLYEQYFGPGTRLTVT.

This clonotype was seen many times. This beta chain is off target for a library built for alpha chains, so its abundance means little. The chain employs TRBV6-2 or TRBV6-3 and TRBJ1-5, with D hard to call. Germline V CDR1 and CDR2: MNHEY, SVGEGT. CDR3 length: 16 residues. Trimming removed 0 bases at V and 6 bases at J, with 15 bases between. CDR3 bases: TGTGCCAGCAGTTACTCATTGGGTACCCTCGTTCAGCCCCAGCATTTT. It translates to CASSYSLGTLVQPQHF.

This clonotype was counted many times. Because this beta chain is a stray read in a library intended to capture alpha chains, its abundance should not be given much weight. J is TRBJ2-6 and V is TRBV7-8; D remains unclear. The CDR3 runs to 18 residues. Trimming took off 1 base at V and 0 bases at J, with 13 bases between the two ends. The V gene's germline CDR1 is SGHVS and CDR2 FQNEAQ. The CDR3 region is CASSLEAGVLSGANVLTF. CDR3 nucleotides: TGTGCCAGCAGCTTAGAGGCTGGGGTACTCTCTGGGGCCAACGTCCTGACTTTC.

This clonotype was counted at least ten times. Since it is a stray read in a library aimed at alpha chains, this beta chain has a size that is not meaningful. The chain couples TRBV7-2 to TRBJ2-1; TRBD2 aligns across 15 bases. V lost 5 bases, J lost 12 bases, and 5 bases stayed unmatched. Germline values: CDR1 SGHTA, CDR2 FQGNSA. This CDR3 has 14 residues. CDR3 in amino acids: CASSQGLAGGRQFF. The CDR3 coding sequence is TGTGCCAGCAGCCAGGGACTAGCGGGGGGCCGGCAGTTCTTC.

In its sample, this clonotype ranks as medium-sized. This beta chain is an unintended read in a library built for alpha chains; its size means little. The rearrangement links TRBV20-1 to TRBJ2-1; TRBD2 aligns across 16 bases. The ends lost 5 bases at V and 9 bases at J; junction bases unmatched: 7. The CDR3 has 15 residues. Germline V gene sequence: CDR1 DFQATT, CDR2 SNEGSKA (reference sequence). CDR3 coding DNA: TGCAGTGCTCCGGGACTAGCGGGAGGGCCTGGTGAGCAGTTCTTC. It translates to CSAPGLAGGPGEQFF.

There are many counts of this clonotype. The library was built for alpha chains, so this beta chain is an off-target read and its size means little. This rearrangement joins TRBV6-1 to TRBJ1-6, with D perhaps matching TRBD1 (6 bases). Germline values: CDR1 MNHNS, CDR2 SASEGT. Trimming cost V 5 bases and J 4 bases, with 9 bases left between them. This CDR3 region has 14 residues. CDR3 coding DNA: TGTGCCAGCAGTTGGGACATATATAATTCACCCCTCCACTTT. Translating gives CASSWDIYNSPLHF.

This clonotype was seen many times. This beta chain lies outside the target of a library built for alpha chains; its clone size means little. The rearrangement links TRBV5-1 to TRBJ2-5; TRBD1 matches 9 bases. The V gene end was trimmed by 4 bases and the J gene end by 4 bases; junction bases not matched to a gene: 5. This CDR3 is built from 14 residues. Germline CDR1 and CDR2: SGHRS and YFSETQ. This chain's CDR3 is CASSPRDRVETQYF. The DNA of the CDR3 is TGCGCCAGCAGCCCCCGGGACAGGGTAGAGACCCAGTACTTC.

This clonotype showed up many times. In a library made to pick up alpha chains, this beta chain is a stray read with a size that means little. The chain couples TRBV6-6 to TRBJ1-5; D uncertain. CDR3 length: 15 amino acids. Trimming removed 2 bases at V and 4 bases at J, with 12 bases between. Germline V gene data show CDR1 as MNHNY and CDR2 as SVGAGI (reference sequence). The CDR3 spells CASSYGKWANQPQHF. For the CDR3, the DNA is TGTGCCAGCAGTTACGGGAAGTGGGCTAATCAGCCCCAGCATTTT.

This clonotype was observed at least ten times. This beta chain is a stray read from a library made for alpha chains; its abundance is not meaningful. The V gene is TRBV27, the J gene TRBJ1-5; D is unresolved. The V gene lost 3 bases and the J gene lost 2 bases, with 11 bases spanning the gap. The CDR3 extends over 15 amino acids. CDR1 and CDR2 (germline): MNHEY, SMNVEV (reference sequence). CDR3 sequence reads: CASSLEVGGNQPQHF. CDR3 coding DNA: TGTGCCAGCAGTTTGGAGGTCGGCGGCAATCAGCCCCAGCATTTT.

There are many counts of this clonotype. This beta chain is a stray read from a library made for alpha chains; its abundance is not meaningful. The chain has TRBV20-1 and TRBJ1-2; 9 positions agree with TRBD1. The CDR3 extends over 15 amino acids. Germline lookup yields CDR1 DFQATT and CDR2 SNEGSKA (reference sequence). V shed 2 bases, J shed 2 bases, and the junction held 6 bases outside the gene matches. CDR3 protein: CSARKDRGANYGYTF. The CDR3 bases are TGCAGTGCTAGAAAAGACAGGGGGGCCAACTATGGCTACACCTTC.

This clonotype was counted at least ten times. The size of this beta chain means little, since it is a stray read in a library made for alpha chains. The J gene is TRBJ1-5, the V gene TRBV6-1, with D maybe TRBD1 (5 bases). V dropped 6 bases and J dropped 0 bases, with 9 bases sitting between them. CDR3 length: 14 amino acids. Germline CDR1 is MNHNS and CDR2 is SASEGT. CDR3 loop: CASSVQDSNQPQHF. Here the CDR3 DNA reads TGTGCCAGCAGCGTACAGGATAGCAATCAGCCCCAGCATTTT.

This clonotype appeared many times. This beta chain is a stray sequence in a library constructed for alpha chains; its clone size is not meaningful. This chain links TRBV7-9 with TRBJ2-3; TRBD1 is a possible D gene (7 bases). The V gene's germline CDR1 is SEHNR and CDR2 FQNEAQ (reference sequence). The CDR3 loop spans 16 amino acids. V gave up 5 bases and J gave up 5 bases, with 20 bases separating them. DNA of the CDR3: TGTGCCAGCAGCAAAACGGCAGGGGGGAGGAGAGATACGCAGTATTTT. This encodes CASSKTAGGRRDTQYF.

This clonotype was observed at least ten times. The library was prepared for alpha chains; this beta chain is a stray read, so its frequency means little. The chain links TRBV4-3 to TRBJ2-3; 9 bases map to TRBD2. V lost 5 bases and J lost 5; bases outside the gene matches: 11. The CDR3 sequence is 16 residues long. Germline V lookup: CDR1 LGHNA, CDR2 YSLEER. Written as DNA, the CDR3 is TGCGCCAGCAGCAACGGGGCTAGCGGGATTTTAGATACGCAGTATTTT. It codes for CASSNGASGILDTQYF.

There are many counts of this clonotype. The size of this beta chain means little, since it is a stray read in a library made for alpha chains. This rearrangement joins TRBV15 to TRBJ1-1; weak D call: TRBD1 (5 bases). Looked up from germline, CDR1 is LNHNV and CDR2 is YYDKDF (reference sequence). The V end was cut by 1 base, the J end by 13 bases, with 16 bases between. This CDR3 has 13 amino acids. The CDR3 region has the DNA TGTGCCACCAGCAGAGCCAGGGAGGAGAGCTTTTTCTTT. Protein sequence: CATSRAREESFFF.

For this clonotype: This beta chain appears as a stray read in a library generated for alpha chains; its size is not informative. This chain links TRBV2 with TRBJ1-3; D is uncertain. The length of the CDR3 is 14 residues. Per germline, CDR1 SNHLY and CDR2 FYNNEI. V gave up 8 bases and J gave up 1 base, with 12 bases separating them. This CDR3 reads CASRGDVSGNTIYF. The CDR3 region has the DNA TGTGCCAGCCGGGGAGACGTTTCTGGAAACACCATATATTTT.

This clonotype came up many times. At one end the junction does not follow the germline gene, possibly because of a read error. With the library built for alpha chains, this beta chain is off target and its frequency is not meaningful. The chain carries TRBV7-9 and TRBJ2-1; TRBD1 agrees at 7 bases. Germline V gives CDR1 SEHNR, CDR2 FQNEAQ (reference sequence). The CDR3 has 15 residues. CDR3 loop: CASSPTNPIGNRGVF. In DNA, the CDR3 is TGTGCCAGCAGCCCGACAAACCCCATAGGGAACAGGGGAGTCTTC.

The table lists this clonotype with many counts. This beta chain slipped into a library made for alpha chains as a stray read, so its size is not meaningful. The chain is built from TRBV11-1 and TRBJ2-3; no clear D gene. V lost 6 bases, J lost 1 base, and 2 bases lay in between. This CDR3 contains 11 residues. Germline CDR1 SGHAT, CDR2 FQDESV (reference sequence). The CDR3 DNA follows: TGTGCCAGCAGGGGCACAGATACGCAGTATTTT. It encodes CASRGTDTQYF.